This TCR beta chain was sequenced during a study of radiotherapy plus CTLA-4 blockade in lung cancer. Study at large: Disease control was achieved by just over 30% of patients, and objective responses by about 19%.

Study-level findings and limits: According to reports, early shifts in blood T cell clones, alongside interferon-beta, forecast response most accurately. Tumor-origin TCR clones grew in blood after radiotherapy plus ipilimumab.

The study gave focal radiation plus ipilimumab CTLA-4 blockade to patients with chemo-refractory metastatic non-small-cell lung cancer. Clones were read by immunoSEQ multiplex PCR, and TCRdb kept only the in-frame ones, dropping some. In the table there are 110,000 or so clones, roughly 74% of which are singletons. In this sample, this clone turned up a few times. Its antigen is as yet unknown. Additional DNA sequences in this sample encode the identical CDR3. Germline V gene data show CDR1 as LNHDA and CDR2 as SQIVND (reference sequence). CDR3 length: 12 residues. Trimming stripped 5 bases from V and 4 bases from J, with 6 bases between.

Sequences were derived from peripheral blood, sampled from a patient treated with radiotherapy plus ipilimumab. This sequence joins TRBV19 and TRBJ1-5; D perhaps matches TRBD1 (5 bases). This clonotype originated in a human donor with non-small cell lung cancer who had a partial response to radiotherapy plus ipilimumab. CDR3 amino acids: CASSQGNQPQHF. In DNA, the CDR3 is TGTGCCAGTAGTCAGGGAAATCAGCCCCAGCATTTT.